This is a list of T cell receptor beta chains from one sample in a study of sequential checkpoint blockade in melanoma. Clones were read by immunoSEQ multiplex PCR, and TCRdb kept only the in-frame ones, dropping some. Among some 20,000 clones listed, 80% were seen once. Here the sequenced sample was CD8+ T cells sorted from blood (inferred from file names), taken from a patient given nivolumab and ipilimumab in sequence. Receptor source: a human donor with melanoma. Each CDR3 is given with its conserved first and last residue. D genes are given only for firm matches. For some rows the clone size is stated as once, few or many, or as a class when expanded; others skip it.

v_call	clone_size	j_call	d_call	cdr3_aa	cdr3_nt
TRBV9	-	TRBJ1-4	-	CASSVAPNEKLFF	TGTGCCAGCAGCGTAGCTCCTAATGAAAAACTGTTTTTT
TRBV5-1	-	TRBJ2-2	-	CASSPRTPSNTGELFF	TGCGCCAGCAGCCCGAGGACACCCTCGAACACCGGGGAGCTGTTTTTT
TRBV27	-	TRBJ1-2	-	CASSLSMGHLFNYGYTF	TGTGCCAGCAGTTTATCGATGGGGCACTTATTTAACTATGGCTACACCTTC
TRBV27	few	TRBJ2-3	-	CASRSRTGSTDTQYF	TGTGCCAGCCGGTCCCGGACGGGAAGCACAGATACGCAGTATTTT
TRBV6-6	-	TRBJ2-7	-	CASSFSPEYEQYF	TGTGCCAGCAGCTTTAGCCCAGAGTACGAGCAGTACTTC
TRBV4-1	-	TRBJ2-5	-	CASSQDGEETQYF	TGCGCCAGCAGCCAAGATGGTGAGGAGACCCAGTACTTC
TRBV28	-	TRBJ2-7	TRBD1	CASGSTGGNEQYF	TGTGCCAGCGGATCGACAGGGGGCAACGAGCAGTACTTC
TRBV28	-	TRBJ1-1	-	CASSFLARGNTEAFF	TGTGCCAGCAGTTTCCTGGCCAGAGGGAACACTGAAGCTTTCTTT
TRBV27	-	TRBJ2-7	TRBD2	CASSLLLAGGTYEQYF	TGTGCCAGCAGCCTCCTTCTAGCGGGAGGGACATACGAGCAGTACTTC
TRBV6-5	-	TRBJ2-5	-	CASAQSGIQETQYF	TGTGCCAGCGCGCAATCCGGGATACAAGAGACCCAGTACTTC
TRBV7-9	-	TRBJ1-2	TRBD1	CASSLGTGANYGYTF	TGTGCCAGCAGCTTAGGGACAGGGGCCAACTATGGCTACACCTTC
TRBV6-1	-	TRBJ2-7	-	CASSEGGKDEQYF	TGTGCCAGCAGTGAAGGAGGCAAGGACGAGCAGTACTTC
TRBV2	-	TRBJ2-2	TRBD2	CASSEGLAGARLNTGELFF	TGTGCCAGCAGTGAAGGTCTAGCGGGGGCTCGACTGAACACCGGGGAGCTGTTTTTT
TRBV5-6	-	TRBJ2-3	-	CASTQGGPQYF	TGTGCCAGCACCCAAGGTGGGCCGCAGTATTTT
TRBV28	-	TRBJ2-7	-	CASRSGFSSYEQYF	TGTGCCAGCAGGTCAGGGTTTAGCTCCTACGAGCAGTACTTC